This is a list of T cell receptor beta chains from one sample in a study of shared clonotypes between healthy human individuals. Sequenced by immunoSEQ multiplex PCR; TCRdb stores in-frame clones only, minus some. The table records roughly 2.1 million clones, approximately 94% of them present only once. Sequencing used naive CD8+ T cells from PBMCs. The receptors originated from a young man in good health. Some clones in this sample may be carry-over from other donors' samples. The CDR3 runs from the conserved cysteine through the conserved F or W. Each record gives: CDR3 length, D gene, J gene, V gene, clone size, CDR3 DNA, CDR3 protein. A D gene is named only where the DNA matches it firmly. Some rows mark clone size as missing; the rest say once, few, many or name a class of expanded clone.

13	-	TRBJ1-2	TRBV5-6	-	TGTGCCAGCAGTTTAGGGAATAGCTATGGCTACACCTTC	CASSLGNSYGYTF
14	-	TRBJ2-4	TRBV10-3	-	TGTGCCATCAGTGAGTCGTCACAGGAAAACATTCAGTACTTC	CAISESSQENIQYF
15	TRBD1	TRBJ1-4	TRBV5-5	once	TGTGCCAGCAGGCCCACGGGACAGGGCCCCGATGGACTGTTTTTT	CASRPTGQGPDGLFF
15	TRBD2	TRBJ2-7	TRBV27	-	TGTGCCAGCACGCTATTAGCGGGAGGGCCGGGCGAGCAGTACTTC	CASTLLAGGPGEQYF
16	TRBD1	TRBJ2-7	TRBV19	-	TGTGCCAGTAGTAGGGGGTCGGGGACAGGGGGCTACGAGCAGTACTTC	CASSRGSGTGGYEQYF
16	-	TRBJ1-5	TRBV7-8	once	TGTGCCAGCAGCTTAGTGGGACTCCTTGGAAATCAGCCCCAGCATTTT	CASSLVGLLGNQPQHF
15	-	TRBJ1-1	TRBV4-1	-	TGCGCCAGCAGCCAAGCCTGGTCCTCCAACACTGAAGCTTTCTTT	CASSQAWSSNTEAFF
18	TRBD1	TRBJ1-2	TRBV30	-	TGTGCCTGGATTGGGGTCTGGACAGGGCGGGAATTGCCTTGGGGCTACACCTTC	CAWIGVWTGRELPWGYTF
14	TRBD2	TRBJ2-7	TRBV30	-	TGTGCCTGGAGTGTTTCTAGCGGGAGGTACGAGCAGTACTTC	CAWSVSSGRYEQYF
14	-	TRBJ2-7	TRBV6-1	-	TGTGCCAGCAGTGAAGCAACGGTGGGCTACGAGCAGTACTTC	CASSEATVGYEQYF
14	-	TRBJ1-2	TRBV5-6	-	TGTGCCAGCAGCTTAGGTCTGGGCAAGGATGGCTACACCTTC	CASSLGLGKDGYTF
17	TRBD1	TRBJ1-2	TRBV7-2	-	TGTGCCAGCAGCTTAGATTTAGGGGGACAGGGGTGGTATGGCTACACCTTC	CASSLDLGGQGWYGYTF
13	-	TRBJ2-1	TRBV19	few	TGTGCCAGTAGTACTAGAGTGGGAGATGAGCAGTTCTTC	CASSTRVGDEQFF
11	-	TRBJ1-1	TRBV27	-	TGTGCCAGCTGGGGCGGGTCTGAAGCTTTCTTT	CASWGGSEAFF
14	TRBD1	TRBJ1-1	TRBV7-9	-	TGTGCCAGCAGCTTGGGGACAGGGGACACTGAAGCTTTCTTT	CASSLGTGDTEAFF
13	-	TRBJ2-1	TRBV2	-	TGTGCCAGCCCTCCTGACAGTACCAATGAGCAGTTCTTC	CASPPDSTNEQFF
15	TRBD2	TRBJ2-3	TRBV7-9	-	TGTGCCAGCAGCTTAGCGCGGGGGGAATCGGATACGCAGTATTTT	CASSLARGESDTQYF
14	TRBD1	TRBJ1-1	TRBV4-1	-	TGCGCCAGCAGCCCGGACAGGCGGGGCACTGAAGCTTTCTTT	CASSPDRRGTEAFF
16	-	TRBJ2-1	TRBV4-2	-	TGTGCCAGCAGCCAAGAACGCGGCATCTCCTACAATGAGCAGTTCTTC	CASSQERGISYNEQFF
17	TRBD2	TRBJ2-3	TRBV7-9	-	TGTGCCAGCAGCCCCGAGGATAGCGGGAGTCTAGCAGATACGCAGTATTTT	CASSPEDSGSLADTQYF
14	-	TRBJ2-1	TRBV7-9	-	TGTGCCAGCAGCTTATTAATAGGCTACAATGAGCAGTTCTTC	CASSLLIGYNEQFF
15	TRBD2	TRBJ2-7	TRBV12-5	-	TGTGCTAGTGGTCCAGCTAGCGGGGGGACCTACGAGCAGTACTTC	CASGPASGGTYEQYF
15	TRBD2	TRBJ2-1	TRBV7-3	-	TGTGCCAGCAGCCTAGGGCTAGCGGGAGAGGGTGAGCAGTTCTTC	CASSLGLAGEGEQFF
15	-	TRBJ2-7	TRBV6-6	-	TGTGCCAGCAGTTACTTTGACGGAAGCTCCTACGAGCAGTACTTC	CASSYFDGSSYEQYF
14	-	TRBJ2-7	TRBV10-1	-	TGCGCCAGCAGTGAAGTTTCAGACTCCTACGAGCAGTACTTC	CASSEVSDSYEQYF
13	-	TRBJ2-1	TRBV28	-	TGTGCCGGCGAAGGGAGGGGGGCCCCCGGGCAGTTCTTC	CAGEGRGAPGQFF
15	-	TRBJ1-6	TRBV30	-	TGTGCCTGGCGGAGGGTGAGGACCTATAATTCACCCCTCCACTTT	CAWRRVRTYNSPLHF
20	TRBD1	TRBJ1-3	TRBV28	-	TGTGCCAGCAGTTTATTTGGCCGTTTTCGGGACAGACCCTCTGGAAACACCATATATTTT	CASSLFGRFRDRPSGNTIYF
15	TRBD1	TRBJ2-7	TRBV6-1	-	TGTGCCAGCAGCGACCAGACAGGGTGGAGGAGCGAGCAGTACTTC	CASSDQTGWRSEQYF
15	-	TRBJ2-4	TRBV19	-	TGTGCCAGTAGTATAGCTGCCTTAGCCAAAAACATTCAGTACTTC	CASSIAALAKNIQYF
14	TRBD1	TRBJ2-7	TRBV4-2	-	TGTGCCAGCAGCCAGGGCAGGGGGCTCTACGAGCAGTACTTC	CASSQGRGLYEQYF
15	TRBD1	TRBJ2-3	TRBV6-6	-	TGTGCCAGCAGTACCCTGGACAGGGTCACAGATACGCAGTATTTT	CASSTLDRVTDTQYF
12	-	TRBJ2-1	TRBV19	-	TGTGCCAGTAGCTGGGGGTACAATGAGCAGTTCTTC	CASSWGYNEQFF
12	-	TRBJ1-5	TRBV23-1	-	TGCGCCCTCTTCTCGAGCAATCAGCCCCAGCATTTT	CALFSSNQPQHF
15	TRBD2	TRBJ2-1	TRBV18	-	TGTGCCAGCTCACCGACTAGCGGGAGGCCCAATGAGCAGTTCTTC	CASSPTSGRPNEQFF
13	-	TRBJ1-1	TRBV5-1	-	TGCGCCAGCAGCTTGCCAGGGTTGACTGAAGCTTTCTTT	CASSLPGLTEAFF
15	TRBD2	TRBJ2-1	TRBV4-1	-	TGCGCCAGCAGCCAAGTATTCGGGACTAGGGATGAGCAGTTCTTC	CASSQVFGTRDEQFF
15	TRBD2	TRBJ2-2	TRBV6-1	-	TGTGCCAGCAGTGAAGGGGCGGGAGGAGGCGGGGAGCTGTTTTTT	CASSEGAGGGGELFF
15	TRBD2	TRBJ2-5	TRBV27	-	TGTGCCAGCAGCCCTACTCGGGGGGTGGGAGAGACCCAGTACTTC	CASSPTRGVGETQYF
17	TRBD2	TRBJ2-3	TRBV5-1	-	TGCGCCAGCAGCTCGATCGGGACTAGCGGGGGCACAGATACGCAGTATTTT	CASSSIGTSGGTDTQYF
14	TRBD1	TRBJ2-7	TRBV9	once	TGTGCCAGCAGCGACGGACAGGGAATCTACGAGCAGTACTTC	CASSDGQGIYEQYF
14	-	TRBJ2-3	TRBV4-3	-	TGCGCCAGCAGCCAAGATATGGGCACAGATACGCAGTATTTT	CASSQDMGTDTQYF
12	-	TRBJ1-2	TRBV30	-	TGTGCCTGGATTTGGGGGAACTATGGCTACACCTTC	CAWIWGNYGYTF
15	TRBD2	TRBJ2-7	TRBV13	-	TGTGCCAGCAGCTTCGGGACTAGCGGGTCCTACGAGCAGTACTTC	CASSFGTSGSYEQYF
16	TRBD2	TRBJ2-7	TRBV2	-	TGTGCCAGCAGTGATTCTATAGCGGGAAAATACTACGAGCAGTACTTC	CASSDSIAGKYYEQYF
13	-	TRBJ1-1	TRBV27	-	TGTGCCAGCAGTAGCAGAAAGGACACTGAAGCTTTCTTT	CASSSRKDTEAFF
10	-	TRBJ2-7	TRBV29-1	-	TGCAGCGTTTTGCTAGGCGAGCAGTACTTC	CSVLLGEQYF
12	-	TRBJ1-1	TRBV6-5	-	TGTGCCAGCAGACTAGGAAGCAATGAAGCTTTCTTT	CASRLGSNEAFF
18	-	TRBJ1-5	TRBV7-9	-	TGTGCCAGCAGCTTAGCGGTGTTGGGAGGGGTAGGCAATCAGCCCCAGCATTTT	CASSLAVLGGVGNQPQHF
15	TRBD2	TRBJ2-1	TRBV9	-	TGTGCCAGCAGCGCGAGCGGGATCCGAAAGGGGGAGCAGTTCTTC	CASSASGIRKGEQFF
13	TRBD1	TRBJ1-1	TRBV4-3	-	TGCGCCAGCAGCCAAGAAGGGACAGGGGAGGCTTTCTTT	CASSQEGTGEAFF
15	-	TRBJ2-1	TRBV19	once	TGTGCCAGTAGTGAACAGGGATGGGAGTCCAATGAGCAGTTCTTC	CASSEQGWESNEQFF
15	-	TRBJ2-5	TRBV15	-	TGTGCCACCAGCCCCCGAGGGGGATCTCGAGAGACCCAGTACTTC	CATSPRGGSRETQYF
15	-	TRBJ2-1	TRBV19	-	TGTGCCAGTAGGGGGACTTATTCTCTGTCGGATGAGCAGTTCTTC	CASRGTYSLSDEQFF
14	-	TRBJ2-5	TRBV9	-	TGTGCCAGCAGCCCCAATAATTTCCAAGAGACCCAGTACTTC	CASSPNNFQETQYF
14	-	TRBJ1-3	TRBV7-9	-	TGTGCCAGCAGCTTCGGGACCGCTGGAAACACCATATATTTT	CASSFGTAGNTIYF
15	TRBD1	TRBJ2-2	TRBV6-1	-	TGTGCCAGCAGACTAGGGACAGCGAACACCGGGGAGCTGTTTTTT	CASRLGTANTGELFF